The 7 T cell receptor beta chains below all came from one sample that was sequenced in a study of T cells in Graves' hyperthyroidism and ophthalmopathy. From RNA transcripts, TCR beta CDR3 regions were amplified. The HTBI primer set served for first-round RT-PCR of the TCR CDR3. TCRdb redid the calling of the multiplex PCR reads with MiXCR, one entry per CDR3 protein. The profile shows 550,000 to 800,000 distinct CDR3 sequences, 15% to 20% of them singletons. The specimen sequenced was blood. These receptors were taken from a man younger than 35 with Graves' hyperthyroidism.

This chain uses TRBV29-1 with TRBJ2-5; D may be TRBD1 (6 bases). The CDR3 spans 12 residues. The germline CDR1 and CDR2 sequences are SQVTM and ANQGSEA. Trimming pared 7 bases from V and 5 bases from J, leaving 14 bases between. The CDR3 nucleotides are TGCAGCGGATCACAGGGCTGGGAGACCCAGTACTTC. Translating gives CSGSQGWETQYF.

This clonotype was picked up many times. The rearrangement links TRBV7-3 to TRBJ2-5; TRBD2 matches 11 bases. V gave up 5 bases and J gave up 5 bases; unmatched junction bases: 10. Germline CDR1 reads SGHTA; CDR2 reads FQGTGA. The CDR3 extends over 16 amino acids. The CDR3 sequence is CASSPGTSGAGETQYF. The DNA of the CDR3 is TGTGCCAGCAGCCCCGGGACTAGCGGCGCCGGGGAGACCCAGTACTTC.

DNA for the CDR3: TGCAGTGCTAGAGATGGGCGGACTAGCGGGAAGTTGTACAATGAGCAGTTCTTC. Translated, it gives CSARDGRTSGKLYNEQFF. The chain couples TRBV20-1 to TRBJ2-1; 12 positions match TRBD2. Germline assignment: CDR1 DFQATT and CDR2 SNEGSKA (reference sequence). There are 18 residues in the CDR3. The V and J ends lost 0 bases and 4 bases, in that order; junction bases with no gene match: 10.

This clonotype showed up many times. The genes are TRBV20-1 and TRBJ2-7; TRBD1 aligns across 10 bases. Germline CDR1 and CDR2: DFQATT and SNEGSKA (reference sequence). Trimming at V came to 3 bases and at J to 4 bases, leaving 6 bases not matched to a gene. This CDR3 region has 14 residues. In DNA form, the CDR3 reads TGCAGTGCTAGGAGATCGGGACAGGGGTACGAGCAGTACTTC. Amino acid sequence: CSARRSGQGYEQYF.

This clonotype has more than one count but fewer than ten. The chain couples TRBV13 to TRBJ1-2, with D perhaps TRBD1 (5 bases). This CDR3 contains 15 residues. Germline V CDR1 and CDR2: PRHDT, FYEKMQ (reference sequence). V lost 2 bases and J 2 bases, leaving 12 bases between the germline ends. This chain's CDR3 is CASSLWKGMNYGYTF. CDR3 bases: TGTGCCAGCAGCTTATGGAAGGGGATGAACTATGGCTACACCTTC.

The V call is TRBV19, the J call TRBJ2-7; 10 nucleotides match TRBD1. The CDR3 extends over 14 amino acids. The V gene's germline CDR1 is LNHDA and CDR2 SQIVND (reference sequence). Trimming removed 5 bases from V and 6 bases from J; junction bases left unmatched: 7. The CDR3 spells CASSVRTGGGEQYF. For the CDR3, the DNA is TGTGCCAGTAGTGTCCGGACAGGGGGTGGCGAGCAGTACTTC.

This clonotype occurred a few times. This chain joins TRBV10-3 and TRBJ2-5; D might be TRBD1 or TRBD2, each matching 7 bases. Germline CDR1 and CDR2: ENHRY and SYGVKD. The CDR3 loop spans 15 amino acids. V lost 10 bases to trimming and J lost 2 bases, with 20 bases between them. The chain's CDR3 is CATRGGPPLQETQYF. For the CDR3, the DNA is TGTGCCACCAGGGGGGGCCCACCCTTGCAAGAGACCCAGTACTTC.